The rows below give T cell receptor beta chains drawn from one sample of a study of shared clonotypes between healthy human individuals. Profiled with immunoSEQ multiplex PCR; TCRdb holds only in-frame clones, not every one. The sample lists 450,000 to 500,000 clones; 70% to 80% were seen once. Specimen: PBMCs. All receptors derive from a woman in her 40s in good health. Some clones in this sample may be carry-over from other donors' samples. CDR3s include the opening cysteine and the closing phenylalanine or tryptophan. Fields, in order: CDR3 DNA, CDR3 protein, J gene, V gene, clone size, D gene. D genes are given only for firm matches. A clone size is listed for some rows: how often the clone was seen (once, few, many), or a class if it is expanded.

CDR3nt: TGTGCCAGCAAACGGACTAGCGGGATATACAATGAGCAGTTCTTC
CDR3aa: CASKRTSGIYNEQFF
j_gene: TRBJ2-1
v_gene: TRBV2
abundance: few
d_gene: TRBD2

CDR3nt: TGTGCCAGCAGCCTCGACGGCTTGCACGGGACAGATACGCAGTATTTT
CDR3aa: CASSLDGLHGTDTQYF
j_gene: TRBJ2-3
v_gene: TRBV7-3
abundance: -
d_gene: -

CDR3nt: TGTGCCAGCTCGTCCGGACAGGGATGGTCCCCTGAAGCTTTCTTT
CDR3aa: CASSSGQGWSPEAFF
j_gene: TRBJ1-1
v_gene: TRBV18
abundance: -
d_gene: TRBD1

CDR3nt: TGTGCCAGCTCAAGCCTCACGGGGGGCCAAGAGACCCAGTACTTC
CDR3aa: CASSSLTGGQETQYF
j_gene: TRBJ2-5
v_gene: TRBV27
abundance: -
d_gene: TRBD2

CDR3nt: TGTGCCAGCAGCTTGGAGGCGGGAGTGGGTGAGCAGTTCTTC
CDR3aa: CASSLEAGVGEQFF
j_gene: TRBJ2-1
v_gene: TRBV5-4
abundance: -
d_gene: TRBD2

CDR3nt: TGCAGCGTTGACCCCCTTTTGGGCGGGAGGGCCGGGGATACGCAGTATTTT
CDR3aa: CSVDPLLGGRAGDTQYF
j_gene: TRBJ2-3
v_gene: TRBV29-1
abundance: -
d_gene: TRBD2

CDR3nt: TGTGCCAGCAGCTTAGATTCCGGGGCCCAGCGCAGCGAGTTGGGTTACAATGAGCAGTTCTTC
CDR3aa: CASSLDSGAQRSELGYNEQFF
j_gene: TRBJ2-1
v_gene: TRBV7-4
abundance: few
d_gene: -

CDR3nt: TGTGCCTCAACTCCTTTGGGGGACTTCAATGAGCAGTTCTTC
CDR3aa: CASTPLGDFNEQFF
j_gene: TRBJ2-1
v_gene: TRBV6-1
abundance: -
d_gene: -

CDR3nt: TGTGCCATCAGCTTCATCAGGGGCCCTAATGAAAAACTGTTTTTT
CDR3aa: CAISFIRGPNEKLFF
j_gene: TRBJ1-4
v_gene: TRBV10-3
abundance: -
d_gene: -

CDR3nt: TGTGCCAATAACAAACCGTGGGGAGGGGAGGAAGATACAAGCTACGAGCAGTACTTC
CDR3aa: CANNKPWGGEEDTSYEQYF
j_gene: TRBJ2-7
v_gene: TRBV19
abundance: -
d_gene: TRBD2

CDR3nt: TGTGCCACCAGCAGAGGGGGACCGCAAGCTAACTATGGCTACACCTTC
CDR3aa: CATSRGGPQANYGYTF
j_gene: TRBJ1-2
v_gene: TRBV15
abundance: -
d_gene: -

CDR3nt: TGTGCCAGCAGCTTAGGGGGAGAGCAGAATGAGCAGTTCTTC
CDR3aa: CASSLGGEQNEQFF
j_gene: TRBJ2-1
v_gene: TRBV7-9
abundance: -
d_gene: -

CDR3nt: TGTGCCAGCAGACCGACAGGCGGTGGGTATGGCTACACCTTC
CDR3aa: CASRPTGGGYGYTF
j_gene: TRBJ1-2
v_gene: TRBV6-5
abundance: -
d_gene: -

CDR3nt: TGTGCCAGCAGCGCAGGGGGGCCTAACTATGGCTACACCTTC
CDR3aa: CASSAGGPNYGYTF
j_gene: TRBJ1-2
v_gene: TRBV7-2
abundance: -
d_gene: TRBD1

CDR3nt: TGTGCCAGCAGTGCGTTGATAGCTAACTATGGCTACACCTTC
CDR3aa: CASSALIANYGYTF
j_gene: TRBJ1-2
v_gene: TRBV2
abundance: -
d_gene: -

CDR3nt: TGCGCCAGCAGCTTTGGTGGCGGGAGGGAGGAGACCCAGTACTTC
CDR3aa: CASSFGGGREETQYF
j_gene: TRBJ2-5
v_gene: TRBV5-1
abundance: few
d_gene: TRBD2

CDR3nt: TGTGCCAGCAACCAACCTACGGGGCGCCTCTCTGGAAACACCATATATTTT
CDR3aa: CASNQPTGRLSGNTIYF
j_gene: TRBJ1-3
v_gene: TRBV28
abundance: -
d_gene: -

CDR3nt: TGCAGCGTTGAAGATCCCGGCAGCACAGATACGCAGTATTTT
CDR3aa: CSVEDPGSTDTQYF
j_gene: TRBJ2-3
v_gene: TRBV29-1
abundance: -
d_gene: -

CDR3nt: TGTGCCAGCAGCTTGCAGTCCGGCGGCAATGAGCAGTTCTTC
CDR3aa: CASSLQSGGNEQFF
j_gene: TRBJ2-1
v_gene: TRBV5-4
abundance: -
d_gene: -

CDR3nt: TGTGCCAGCAGTCCAAACAGGGGAGCTAACTATGGCTACACCTTC
CDR3aa: CASSPNRGANYGYTF
j_gene: TRBJ1-2
v_gene: TRBV9
abundance: -
d_gene: TRBD1

CDR3nt: TGTGCCATCAGCGGAGGACAGAACACTGAAGCTTTCTTT
CDR3aa: CAISGGQNTEAFF
j_gene: TRBJ1-1
v_gene: TRBV10-3
abundance: -
d_gene: -

CDR3nt: TGCGCCAGCAGCTTTGACAGTCAAACCTACGAGCAGTACTTC
CDR3aa: CASSFDSQTYEQYF
j_gene: TRBJ2-7
v_gene: TRBV5-1
abundance: -
d_gene: -

CDR3nt: TGTGCCAGCAGCCAAGATGGGGGCGGGAGAAGTCAAGAGACCCAGTACTTC
CDR3aa: CASSQDGGGRSQETQYF
j_gene: TRBJ2-5
v_gene: TRBV4-2
abundance: -
d_gene: -

CDR3nt: TGTGCCACGGGGGACAGGACCTTCAATCAGCCCCAGCATTTT
CDR3aa: CATGDRTFNQPQHF
j_gene: TRBJ1-5
v_gene: TRBV6-1
abundance: -
d_gene: TRBD1

CDR3nt: TGTGCCAGCAGCACAACCCCCGACAAATATGGCTACACCTTC
CDR3aa: CASSTTPDKYGYTF
j_gene: TRBJ1-2
v_gene: TRBV27
abundance: few
d_gene: -

CDR3nt: TGCGCCAGCAGCCCAGTAAGGGCCGGGGAGCTGTTTTTT
CDR3aa: CASSPVRAGELFF
j_gene: TRBJ2-2
v_gene: TRBV4-1
abundance: -
d_gene: -

CDR3nt: TGTGCCAGCAGTTCCCGGACTAGCGGGAGTCTAAGCACAGATACGCAGTATTTT
CDR3aa: CASSSRTSGSLSTDTQYF
j_gene: TRBJ2-3
v_gene: TRBV7-3
abundance: -
d_gene: TRBD2

CDR3nt: TGTGCCAGCAGCAAGACTAGCGGAGGCTCCTACGAGCAGTACTTC
CDR3aa: CASSKTSGGSYEQYF
j_gene: TRBJ2-7
v_gene: TRBV7-9
abundance: -
d_gene: TRBD2

CDR3nt: TGTGCCAGCTCACCAGGGCAGGGGTTGCGGGGCGAGCAGTACTTC
CDR3aa: CASSPGQGLRGEQYF
j_gene: TRBJ2-7
v_gene: TRBV18
abundance: once
d_gene: -

CDR3nt: TGCAGTGCTAGAGGTGTTCAGCCCCAGCATTTT
CDR3aa: CSARGVQPQHF
j_gene: TRBJ1-5
v_gene: TRBV20-1
abundance: -
d_gene: -

CDR3nt: TGTGCCAGCAGCCAAGCAGGGACTAGCGGGACCTACGAGCAGTACTTC
CDR3aa: CASSQAGTSGTYEQYF
j_gene: TRBJ2-7
v_gene: TRBV4-2
abundance: -
d_gene: TRBD2

CDR3nt: TGTGCCAGCAGCTTGCAACAGGGAGGAGCTTTCTTT
CDR3aa: CASSLQQGGAFF
j_gene: TRBJ1-1
v_gene: TRBV7-2
abundance: once
d_gene: -

CDR3nt: TGTGCCAGCAGCCCACTGGGGGGGGCTGACACCGGGGAGCTGTTTTTT
CDR3aa: CASSPLGGADTGELFF
j_gene: TRBJ2-2
v_gene: TRBV6-4
abundance: -
d_gene: -

CDR3nt: TGTGCCAGCAGCTTTCGATGGGCCTTCAGGGCTGAAGCTTTCTTT
CDR3aa: CASSFRWAFRAEAFF
j_gene: TRBJ1-1
v_gene: TRBV7-2
abundance: -
d_gene: -

CDR3nt: TGTGCCAGCAGTTTAGGAGGTTCAAACTTC
CDR3aa: CASSLGGSNF
j_gene: TRBJ2-7
v_gene: TRBV27
abundance: -
d_gene: -

CDR3nt: TGTGCCAGTAGTATACGAGGGGCAGGGTGGAAGATCCAGCCCCAGCATTTT
CDR3aa: CASSIRGAGWKIQPQHF
j_gene: TRBJ1-5
v_gene: TRBV19
abundance: -
d_gene: -

CDR3nt: TGTGCCAGCAGCCCAAGACAGGGAATTCAGCCCCAGCATTTT
CDR3aa: CASSPRQGIQPQHF
j_gene: TRBJ1-5
v_gene: TRBV7-2
abundance: -
d_gene: TRBD1

CDR3nt: TGTGCCTGGGCAGGAAGGGGGCCAGAGACCCAGTACTTC
CDR3aa: CAWAGRGPETQYF
j_gene: TRBJ2-5
v_gene: TRBV30
abundance: -
d_gene: TRBD1

CDR3nt: TGTGCCAGCAGTCCCATCGCGGCAGATGGGACAGATACGCAGTATTTT
CDR3aa: CASSPIAADGTDTQYF
j_gene: TRBJ2-3
v_gene: TRBV28
abundance: -
d_gene: -

CDR3nt: TGCGCCAGCACCTGGGCATACGGCAATCAGCCCCAGCATTTT
CDR3aa: CASTWAYGNQPQHF
j_gene: TRBJ1-5
v_gene: TRBV28
abundance: -
d_gene: -

CDR3nt: TGCGCCAGCAGGATCCCTGGGGGCTGCTACAATGAGCAGTTCTTC
CDR3aa: CASRIPGGCYNEQFF
j_gene: TRBJ2-1
v_gene: TRBV23-1
abundance: -
d_gene: -

CDR3nt: TGTGCCAGCAGCGACCGAGCGGGGGGCGTGGCCTACGAGCAGTACTTC
CDR3aa: CASSDRAGGVAYEQYF
j_gene: TRBJ2-7
v_gene: TRBV7-2
abundance: -
d_gene: TRBD2

CDR3nt: TGCGCCAGCGGTGAGGGGGTTGAGGGCACCGGGGAGCTGTTTTTT
CDR3aa: CASGEGVEGTGELFF
j_gene: TRBJ2-2
v_gene: TRBV5-1
abundance: -
d_gene: -

CDR3nt: TGTGCCAGCAGTTCCCCCTCCCGGACTAGCGGAGAAGAGACCCAGTACTTC
CDR3aa: CASSSPSRTSGEETQYF
j_gene: TRBJ2-5
v_gene: TRBV28
abundance: -
d_gene: TRBD2

CDR3nt: TGTGCCAGCTCACCGCTACAGGGGCCAGATACGCAGTATTTT
CDR3aa: CASSPLQGPDTQYF
j_gene: TRBJ2-3
v_gene: TRBV18
abundance: -
d_gene: TRBD1

CDR3nt: TGTGCCAGCAGTGAATTCCTAGCGGGAGAGACCCAGTACTTC
CDR3aa: CASSEFLAGETQYF
j_gene: TRBJ2-5
v_gene: TRBV6-1
abundance: -
d_gene: TRBD2

CDR3nt: TGTGCCAGTAGTGGGGATACTGGCCGCCGGTCCTACAATGAGCAGTTCTTC
CDR3aa: CASSGDTGRRSYNEQFF
j_gene: TRBJ2-1
v_gene: TRBV19
abundance: -
d_gene: -

CDR3nt: TGTGCCAGCAGCTTAGCGCGGGACACCAAAAACATTCAGTACTTC
CDR3aa: CASSLARDTKNIQYF
j_gene: TRBJ2-4
v_gene: TRBV11-2
abundance: -
d_gene: -

CDR3nt: TGTGCTAGCAGCTTAGGAGGGTTGGCAGATACGCAGTATTTT
CDR3aa: CASSLGGLADTQYF
j_gene: TRBJ2-3
v_gene: TRBV7-7
abundance: -
d_gene: -